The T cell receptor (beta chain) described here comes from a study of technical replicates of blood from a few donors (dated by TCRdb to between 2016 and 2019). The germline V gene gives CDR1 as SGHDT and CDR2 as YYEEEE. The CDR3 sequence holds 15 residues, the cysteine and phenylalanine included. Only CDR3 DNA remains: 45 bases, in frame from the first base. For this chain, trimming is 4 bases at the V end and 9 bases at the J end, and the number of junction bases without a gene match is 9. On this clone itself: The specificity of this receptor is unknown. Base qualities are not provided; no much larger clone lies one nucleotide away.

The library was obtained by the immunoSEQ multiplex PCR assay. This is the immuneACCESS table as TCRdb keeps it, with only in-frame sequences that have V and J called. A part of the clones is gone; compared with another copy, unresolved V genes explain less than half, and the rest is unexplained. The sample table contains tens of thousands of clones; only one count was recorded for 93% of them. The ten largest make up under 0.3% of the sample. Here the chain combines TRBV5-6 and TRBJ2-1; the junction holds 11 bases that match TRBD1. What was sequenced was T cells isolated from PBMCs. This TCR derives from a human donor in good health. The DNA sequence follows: TGTGCCAGCAGCCCAACCGGGACAGGGGGGGGTGAGCAGTTCTTC. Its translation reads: CASSPTGTGGGEQFF. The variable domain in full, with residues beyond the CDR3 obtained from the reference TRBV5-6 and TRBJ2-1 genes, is DAGVTQSPTHLIKTRGQQVTLRCSPKSGHDTVSWYQQALGQGPQFIFQYYEEEERQRGNFPDRFSGHQFPNYSSELNVNALLLGDSALYLCASSPTGTGGGEQFFGPGTRLTVL.